This TCR beta chain stems from a study of T cell changes during pregnancy in multiple sclerosis. This CDR3 has 16 amino acids. Germline-derived CDR1 and CDR2 are MNHEY and SMNVEV (reference sequence). Trimming stripped 0 bases from V and 7 bases from J, with 18 bases between. The table came from immunoSEQ multiplex PCR; TCRdb's copy has only in-frame clones and leaves some out. The data contain tens of thousands of clones, approximately 91% of them seen just once; the ten biggest clones take up around 8.1%. This TCR derives from a female donor with multiple sclerosis, enrolled in a pregnancy study. V is TRBV27 and J is TRBJ1-2; TRBD1 might be the D (6 bases). The source material was CD8+ T cells from peripheral blood mononuclear cells, sampled after pregnancy. CDR3 DNA: TGTGCCAGCAGTTTATCATCTCTGGGGGCAGGTGGTGGCTACACCTTC. Translating gives CASSLSSLGAGGGYTF.